The present entry profiles one T cell receptor (beta chain) with its context. Its antigen is currently unknown. The data were obtained in a study of T cells expressing NK-cell markers. Study at large: The study drew TCR beta repertoires from sorted CD3+CD56+NKG2C+, CD3+CD56+NKG2C- and CD3+CD56-NKG2C+ T cells. Sequenced donors, eight in total, included seven who were HCMV-seropositive and one who was seronegative.

Germline V gene data show CDR1 as LNHDA and CDR2 as SQIVND (reference sequence). CDR3 length: 16 amino acids. Notes on the study in general: Topping the CD3+CD56-NKG2C+ fraction as well were these clonotypes, in a few donors.

A 5'RACE template switching approach incorporating UMIs was used to make TCR beta cDNA. Reanalyzing the 5' RACE reads, TCRdb keeps one entry per CDR3 protein, without DNA. Its clone listing holds 150,000 or so distinct CDR3 sequences. The sequence was obtained from a woman aged 18 to 75 in good health. V usage is TRBV19 and J usage is TRBJ1-5; TCRdb reports TRBD1, a call that lacks DNA to check it against. The sample was blood T cells: a sorted CD56 or NKG2C T cell subset, CD4+ or CD8+ T cells, or bulk PBMC T cells (not recorded which). This CDR3 reads CASSIGGGQGSQPQHF.